At least ten counts were recorded for the clone carrying this T cell receptor (beta chain). This specimen belongs to a study of human T cells and chemical hapten exposure. TCRdb reprocessed the RACE reads via MiXCR and lists one record per CDR3 protein. The sample yields fewer than 45,000 distinct CDR3 sequences, 4% seen once. Time point given: patch test 1, 2 weeks after DPC sensitization. Noted treatment: therapeutic diphenylcyclopropenone sensitization with weekly scalp DPC. The authors' total RNA extraction used unfractionated whole blood. This specimen was whole blood, taken in connection with sensitization to the hapten diphenylcyclopropenone (DPC). The receptor comes from a man aged 50 or older with alopecia areata. Some clones in this sample may be carry-over from other donors' samples.

DNA of the CDR3: TGTGCCAGTAGTATACACGAACCGGGGGCAGATACGCAGTATTTT. This gives the protein CASSIHEPGADTQYF. This rearrangement joins TRBV19 to TRBJ2-3; D perhaps matches TRBD2 (6 bases). The CDR3 covers 15 residues. Trimming cost V 2 bases and J 4 bases, with 13 bases left between them. Germline V gives CDR1 LNHDA, CDR2 SQIVND (reference sequence).